This T cell receptor beta chain was obtained from a study of neurological immune-mediated disorders. Study as a whole: Multiple sclerosis patients (n of about 34) included around 31 with relapsing-remitting and 3 with secondary progressive disease. General observations from the study: The study found no CDR3 amino acid sequences shared by expanded clones across subjects, suggesting private repertoires in all groups.

This clonotype was found many times. The antigen is unknown. The time point was: longitudinal time-point 2. 2 million PBMCs stored at -80 C were the source of the unsorted libraries. Synthesis of cDNA was accomplished via 5'RACE employing 10-nucleotide random UMIs. TCRdb fed the 5' RACE reads into MiXCR, producing one record per CDR3 protein. The sample includes about 80,000 distinct CDR3 sequences, 5.5% to 6.5% seen only once; the top ten take over 6.5%. This sequence was found in a woman aged 55-70 years with multiple sclerosis. The sequencing input was PBMCs.

CDR3 DNA: TGTGCCAGCAGTGAACGGGGGGGCTACAATGAGCAGTTCTTC. Protein: CASSERGGYNEQFF. The chain carries TRBV6-1 and TRBJ2-1; TRBD2 matches at 8 bases. Germline CDR1 reads MNHNS; CDR2 reads SASEGT. With 2 bases clipped from V and 3 bases from J, the junction kept 0 bases outside the gene matches. CDR3 size: 14 residues.